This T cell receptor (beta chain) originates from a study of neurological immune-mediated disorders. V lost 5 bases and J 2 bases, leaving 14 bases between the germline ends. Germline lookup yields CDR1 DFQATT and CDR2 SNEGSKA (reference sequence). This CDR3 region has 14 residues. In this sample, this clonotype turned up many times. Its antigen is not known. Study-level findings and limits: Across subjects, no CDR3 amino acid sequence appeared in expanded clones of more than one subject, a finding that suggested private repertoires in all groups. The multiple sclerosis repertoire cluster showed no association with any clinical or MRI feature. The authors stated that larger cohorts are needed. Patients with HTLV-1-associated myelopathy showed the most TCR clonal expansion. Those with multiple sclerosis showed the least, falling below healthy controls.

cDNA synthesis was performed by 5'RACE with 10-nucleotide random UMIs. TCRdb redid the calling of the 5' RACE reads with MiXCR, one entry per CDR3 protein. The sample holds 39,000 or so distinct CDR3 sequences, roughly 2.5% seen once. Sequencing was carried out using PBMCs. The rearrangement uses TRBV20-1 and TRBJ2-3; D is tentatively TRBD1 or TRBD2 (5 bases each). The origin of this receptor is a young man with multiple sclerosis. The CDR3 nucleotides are TGCAGTGCTCCCGAAGGGACCTACACAGATACGCAGTATTTT. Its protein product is CSAPEGTYTDTQYF.